Following are 9 T cell receptor beta chains from one sample sequenced in a study of patients and donors after allogeneic stem cell transplantation (dated by TCRdb to about 2020). Libraries came from RT-PCR. Instrument used: NextSeq 550. TCRdb reprocessed the public reads (quality trimming at Q25 with fastp, clone calling with MiXCR) and kept in-frame beta chains. Rows with one shared CDR3 protein collapse into an entry with the most common genes and DNA. The sample has roughly 940,000 distinct CDR3 sequences on record, about 20% of them singletons. Around 6% of the sample is held by the ten biggest clonotypes. The sample was blood, either unsorted or a sorted T cell fraction (not recorded which). These receptor sequences come from a human donor who was either an allogeneic HSCT recipient or a stem cell or donor lymphocyte infusion donor (not recorded which). It is not recorded whose cells these are; they may come from a transplant donor.

The rearrangement uses TRBV20-1 and TRBJ2-7; 9 nucleotides line up with TRBD2. The junction had 10 bases not matched to a gene; V was cut back by 3 bases and J by 4 bases. The CDR3 spans 15 residues. The germline V gene encodes CDR1 DFQATT and CDR2 SNEGSKA (reference sequence). The CDR3 spells CSASRGGTSRYEQYF. The DNA of the CDR3 is TGCAGTGCTAGCCGGGGGGGGACTAGCAGATACGAGCAGTACTTC.

V is TRBV7-9 and J is TRBJ2-7; 9 bases line up with TRBD2. CDR3 length equals 14 residues. Germline CDR1 SEHNR, CDR2 FQNEAQ (reference sequence). J gave up 3 bases and V 4 bases, and 4 bases lay outside the gene matches. This chain's CDR3 is CASSSSGTVYEQYF. The CDR3 coding sequence is TGTGCCAGCAGCTCTAGCGGGACGGTCTACGAGCAGTACTTC.

The CDR3 loop is CASSLGGARGAHNEQFF. CDR3 nucleotide sequence: TGTGCCAGCAGCTTAGGCGGGGCGCGGGGGGCTCACAATGAGCAGTTCTTC. V and J are TRBV7-2 and TRBJ2-1; TRBD2 aligns across 8 bases. CDR3 length: 17 amino acids. J was trimmed by 5 bases and V by 1 base; bases with no gene match: 10. Germline CDR1 reads SGHTA; CDR2 reads FQGNSA.

This clonotype has just a few counts. V usage is TRBV21-1 and J usage is TRBJ1-5. TRBV21-1 has pseudogene status. The CDR3 sequence is 10 residues long. For the CDR3, the DNA is TGTGCCAGCACGAGTCAGCCCCAGCATTTT. Translated, it gives CASTSQPQHF.

This clonotype came up a few times. The V gene is TRBV9, the J gene TRBJ2-1, with 9 bases identical to TRBD2. Unmatched junction bases numbered 4, after V lost 1 base and J lost 5 bases. CDR1 is SGDLS and CDR2 is YYNGEE in the germline V gene. The CDR3 runs 15 residues. This chain's CDR3 is CASSVPASGNNEQFF. CDR3 nucleotide sequence: TGTGCCAGCAGCGTACCGGCTAGCGGGAACAATGAGCAGTTCTTC.

The rearrangement uses TRBV12-3 or TRBV12-4 and TRBJ1-2; D gene ambiguous. The CDR3 has 14 residues. V was cut by 5 bases and J by 7 bases, with 17 bases left in between. In nucleotides, the CDR3 is TGTGCCAGCAGTCCCGAGAGACGGTTACTTGGCTACACCTTC. Residues: CASSPERRLLGYTF.

This clonotype came up a few times. The J gene is TRBJ2-6, the V gene TRBV5-1, with D uncertain. Germline V lookup: CDR1 SGHRS, CDR2 YFSETQ. Between the trimmed V and J ends, which lost 3 bases and 4 bases, there was a span of 11 bases. The length of the CDR3 is 15 residues. The CDR3 coding sequence is TGCGCCAGCAGCTCAATATCGAGGGGGGCCAACGTCCTGACTTTC. This codes for CASSSISRGANVLTF.

The sample holds many counts of this clonotype. The rearrangement links TRBV6-2 or TRBV6-3 to TRBJ2-5, with 10 positions matching TRBD2. Germline loops: CDR1 MNHEY, CDR2 SVGEGT. With 6 bases clipped from V and 1 base from J, the junction kept 2 bases outside the gene matches. This CDR3 comprises 14 residues. DNA of the CDR3: TGTGCCAGCAGGAGCGGGGGGGCCCAAGAGACCCAGTACTTC. Translated: CASRSGGAQETQYF.

V usage is TRBV18 and J usage is TRBJ1-2; D gene uncertain. V was clipped by 0 bases and J by 0 bases, with 2 bases between them. This CDR3 is 13 amino acids long. CDR1 is KGHSH and CDR2 is LQKENI in the germline V gene. The DNA for the CDR3 is TGTGCCAGCTCACCACCACCTAACTATGGCTACACCTTC. Residues: CASSPPPNYGYTF.